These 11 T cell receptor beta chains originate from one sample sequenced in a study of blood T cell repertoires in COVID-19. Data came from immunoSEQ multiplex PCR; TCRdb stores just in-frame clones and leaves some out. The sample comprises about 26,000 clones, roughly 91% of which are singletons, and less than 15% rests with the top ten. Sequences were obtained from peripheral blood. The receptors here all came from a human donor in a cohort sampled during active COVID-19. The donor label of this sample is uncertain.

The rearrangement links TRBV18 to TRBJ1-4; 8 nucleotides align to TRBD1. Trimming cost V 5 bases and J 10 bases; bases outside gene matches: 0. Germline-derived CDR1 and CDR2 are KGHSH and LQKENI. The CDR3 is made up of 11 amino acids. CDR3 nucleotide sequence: TGTGCCAGCTCAGACAGGGGAAAACTGTTTTTT. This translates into CASSDRGKLFF.

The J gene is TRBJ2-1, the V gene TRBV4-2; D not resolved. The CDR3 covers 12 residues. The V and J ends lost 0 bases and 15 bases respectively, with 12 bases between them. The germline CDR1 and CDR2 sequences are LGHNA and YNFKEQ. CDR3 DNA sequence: TGTGCCAGCAGCCAAGATCTGGGCGTCTGGTTCTTC. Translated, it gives CASSQDLGVWFF.

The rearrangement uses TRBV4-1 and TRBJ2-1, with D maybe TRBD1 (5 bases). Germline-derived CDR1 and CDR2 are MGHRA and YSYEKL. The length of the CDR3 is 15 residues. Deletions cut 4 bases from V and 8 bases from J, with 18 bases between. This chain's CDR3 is CASSRRTGGMDEQFF. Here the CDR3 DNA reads TGCGCCAGCAGCCGACGAACAGGCGGTATGGATGAGCAGTTCTTC.

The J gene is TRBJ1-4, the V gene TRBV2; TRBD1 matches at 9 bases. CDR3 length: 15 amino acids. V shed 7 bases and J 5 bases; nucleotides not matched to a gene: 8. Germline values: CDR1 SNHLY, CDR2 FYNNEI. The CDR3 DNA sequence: TGTGCCAGCAACTTGTTGGGGACAGGGAATGAAAAACTGTTTTTT. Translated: CASNLLGTGNEKLFF. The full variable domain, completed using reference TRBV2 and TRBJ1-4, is EPEVTQTPSHQVTQMGQEVILRCVPISNHLYFYWYRQILGQKVEFLVSFYNNEISEKSEIFDDQFSVERPDGSNFTLKIRSTKLEDSAMYFCASNLLGTGNEKLFFGSGTQLSVL.

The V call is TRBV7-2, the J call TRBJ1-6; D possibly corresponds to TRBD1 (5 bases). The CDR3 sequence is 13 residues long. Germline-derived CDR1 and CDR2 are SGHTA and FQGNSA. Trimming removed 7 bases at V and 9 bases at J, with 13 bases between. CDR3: CASTGGLGSPLHF. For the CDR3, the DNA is TGTGCCAGCACGGGGGGGTTAGGTTCACCCCTCCACTTT.

CDR3 sequence reads: CASRDRERDVSPLHF. The CDR3 coding sequence is TGTGCCAGTAGGGACAGGGAGCGGGATGTTTCACCCCTCCACTTT. V is TRBV19 and J is TRBJ1-6, with 8 bases that match TRBD1. Losses at the gene ends were 6 bases for V and 9 bases for J; bases not matched to a gene: 10. CDR3 length equals 15 residues. CDR1 is LNHDA, CDR2 SQIVND, per germline (reference sequence).

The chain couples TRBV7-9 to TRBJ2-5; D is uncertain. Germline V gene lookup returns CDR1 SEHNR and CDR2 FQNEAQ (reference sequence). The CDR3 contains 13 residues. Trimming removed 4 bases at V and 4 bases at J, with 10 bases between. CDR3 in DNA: TGTGCCAGCAGCTACCCAAGAGGAGAGACCCAGTACTTC. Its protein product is CASSYPRGETQYF.

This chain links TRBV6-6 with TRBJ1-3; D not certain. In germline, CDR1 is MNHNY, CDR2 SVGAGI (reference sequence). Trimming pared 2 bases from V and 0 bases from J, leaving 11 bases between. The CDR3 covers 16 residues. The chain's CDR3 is CASSYPPLYSGNTIYF. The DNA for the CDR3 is TGTGCCAGCAGTTACCCTCCCCTATACTCTGGAAACACCATATATTTT.

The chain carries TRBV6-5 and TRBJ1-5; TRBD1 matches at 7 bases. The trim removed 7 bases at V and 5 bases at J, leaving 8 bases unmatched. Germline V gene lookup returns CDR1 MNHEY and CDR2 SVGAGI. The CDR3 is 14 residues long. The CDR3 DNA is TGTGCCAGCATTATACAGGGGTTCGATCAGCCCCAGCATTTT. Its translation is CASIIQGFDQPQHF.

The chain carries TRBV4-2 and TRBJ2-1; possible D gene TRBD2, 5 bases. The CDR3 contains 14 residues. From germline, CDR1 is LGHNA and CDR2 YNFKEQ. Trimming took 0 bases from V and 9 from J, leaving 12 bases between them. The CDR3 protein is CASSQDLLVSEQFF. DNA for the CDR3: TGTGCCAGCAGCCAAGATCTACTAGTTAGTGAGCAGTTCTTC.

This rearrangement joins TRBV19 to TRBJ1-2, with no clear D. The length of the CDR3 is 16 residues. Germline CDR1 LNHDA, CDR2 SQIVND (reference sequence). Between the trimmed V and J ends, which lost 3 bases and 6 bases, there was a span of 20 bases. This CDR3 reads CASSIGVGSRVDGYTF. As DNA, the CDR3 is TGTGCCAGTAGTATCGGGGTAGGCTCCCGCGTGGATGGCTACACCTTC.